This T cell receptor (beta chain) was sequenced in a study of T cell responses to AZD1222 COVID-19 vaccine. Sequencing used immunoSEQ multiplex PCR; TCRdb keeps in-frame clones, though not all of them. The table shows 150,000 to 180,000 clones, with more than 75% occurring only once. The CDR3 is 13 amino acids. Trimming at V came to 5 bases and at J to 4 bases, leaving 5 bases not matched to a gene. The chain uses TRBV12-3 or TRBV12-4 and TRBJ2-7; the match to TRBD1 covers 7 bases. This TCR derives from an adult in good health. The sequencing used peripheral blood, collected on day 0 of AZD1222 vaccination. The CDR3 DNA sequence: TGTGCCAGCAGTATCGTGACAGGGTACGAGCAGTACTTC. Encoded protein: CASSIVTGYEQYF.